This T cell receptor (beta chain) came from a study of shared clonotypes between healthy human individuals. Findings and limits, study-wide: Naive CD4 clonotype sharing across four donors was 5% to 6%. Rarefaction revealed incomplete sorted-subset sequencing despite large depth.

On this clone itself: What it recognizes is unknown. Within the sample, other DNA sequences also encode this same CDR3.

Profiled with immunoSEQ multiplex PCR; TCRdb holds only in-frame clones, not every one. Of millions of clones detected, 93% appear once; the ten largest clones hold 0.39%. Germline values: CDR1 SGHTA, CDR2 FQGNSA. The V and J ends lost 0 bases and 6 bases respectively, with 7 bases between them. This CDR3 contains 13 residues. None of the donors, who were healthy HIV-negative adults, had recently had acute infections or vaccinations. CD45RA-negative memory and CD45RA+ naive subsets were split from the CD4+ cells. Sequences were obtained from naive CD4+ T cells from PBMCs. The subset: CD45RA+ positively selected. The sequence derives from a man between 18 and 29 years old in good health. Some clones in this sample may be carry-over from other donors' samples. V and J are TRBV7-2 and TRBJ2-3; D unclear. CDR3 region: CASSLARRDTQYF. The DNA of the CDR3 is TGTGCCAGCAGCTTAGCGCGGCGGGATACGCAGTATTTT.